This T cell receptor beta chain was found in a study of blood T cell repertoires in COVID-19. Turning to the study itself: Sources were T cells, B-cell-depleted T cells, or PBMCs; the material itself was cDNA or gDNA.

Participant reports of clinical history set cohort assignment. Among Cohort 3 donors, those recovered had two negative PCRs, clearance, or symptom resolution. Original processing methods: How many nucleated cells were present was estimated from reference gene primer amplification. Using immunoSEQ multiplex PCR, the repertoire was profiled, and TCRdb retains in-frame clones only, with some absent. The V and J calls and clone size were taken over from that table, and D and trimming were inferred from the DNA. In the table there are fewer than 350,000 clones, 75% to 90% of which are singletons. The sequenced sample was PBMCs or T cells enriched from blood (not recorded which). The TCR was taken from a woman in her fifties or sixties who had recovered from COVID-19.

As DNA, the CDR3 is TGTGCCAGCAGTTCCCCCGCGGACAGGGGGCTAGCGGGAGTTCATGAGCAGTTCTTC. This gives the protein CASSSPADRGLAGVHEQFF. V and J are TRBV6-2 or TRBV6-3 and TRBJ2-1, with TRBD1 as a possible D gene (11 bases). V was pared by 4 bases and J by 8 bases, with 30 bases between. Germline CDR1 is MNHEY and CDR2 is SVGEGT. The CDR3 sequence is 19 residues long.